This T cell receptor beta chain appears in the sequencing data of a study of CD8 T cells in ankylosing spondylitis. V lost 3 bases, J lost 1 base, and 12 bases lay in between. The germline gives CDR1 SGHRS, CDR2 YFSETQ. The CDR3 runs to 15 residues. Only a few counts were recorded for this clonotype. Antigen unknown. TCRdb redid the calling of the 5' RACE reads with MiXCR, one entry per CDR3 protein. The data hold 300,000 to 400,000 distinct CDR3 sequences, with 14% to 15% observed a single time. General study results and limits: A TCR beta motif made of several highly homologous variants seemed typical of ankylosing spondylitis blood. Significantly higher representation of disease-linked clones was reported for matched ankylosing spondylitis synovial fluid.

Material: blood, either unsorted or a sorted T cell fraction (not recorded which). This clonotype was obtained from a male donor with ankylosing spondylitis or in good health (not recorded which). The J gene is TRBJ2-3, the V gene TRBV5-1; D assignment may be TRBD1 or TRBD2 (5 bases each). The CDR3 reads CASSSGGRGTDTQYF. In DNA form, the CDR3 reads TGCGCCAGCAGCTCTGGGGGACGAGGCACAGATACGCAGTATTTT.